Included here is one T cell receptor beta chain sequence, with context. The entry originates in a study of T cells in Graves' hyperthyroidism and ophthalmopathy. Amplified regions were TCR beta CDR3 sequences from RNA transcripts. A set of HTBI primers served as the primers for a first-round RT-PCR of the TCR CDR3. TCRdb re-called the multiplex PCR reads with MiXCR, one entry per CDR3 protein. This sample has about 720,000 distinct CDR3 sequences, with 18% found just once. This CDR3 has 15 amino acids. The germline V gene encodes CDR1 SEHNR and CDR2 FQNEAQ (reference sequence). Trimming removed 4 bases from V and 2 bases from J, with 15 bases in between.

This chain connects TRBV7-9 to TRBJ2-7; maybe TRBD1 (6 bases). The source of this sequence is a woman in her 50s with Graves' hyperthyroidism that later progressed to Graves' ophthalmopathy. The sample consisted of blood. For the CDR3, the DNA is TGTGCCAGCAGCTCTATCAGGACAGCAGCCTACGAGCAGTACTTC. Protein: CASSSIRTAAYEQYF.